The rows below give T cell receptor beta chains drawn from one sample of a study of blood T cell repertoires in COVID-19. TCRdb's copy holds only in-frame clones and misses some; the assay was immunoSEQ multiplex PCR. The sample includes 150,000 to 250,000 clones, approximately 94% of them seen just once. Sequenced sample: peripheral blood. Receptor source: a man younger than 45 with COVID-19, enrolled during active disease. Both conserved end residues are part of each CDR3. D genes are given only for firm matches. Rows give clone size only sometimes, using once, few, many, or a class for an expanded clone.

size,V,J,D,CDR3,DNA
-,TRBV5-1,TRBJ1-1,TRBD1,CASSLRQGLNTEAFF,TGCGCCAGCAGCCTCCGACAGGGCCTGAACACTGAAGCTTTCTTT
-,TRBV7-9,TRBJ2-5,TRBD1,CASSLQGARETQYF,TGTGCCAGCAGCCTACAGGGGGCGCGGGAGACCCAGTACTTC
-,TRBV5-4,TRBJ1-1,-,CASSFNRLANTEAFF,TGTGCCAGCAGCTTTAACAGGTTGGCTAACACTGAAGCTTTCTTT
-,TRBV10-2,TRBJ2-5,TRBD1,CASSEGTGGQETQYF,TGCGCCAGCAGTGAAGGGACAGGGGGACAAGAGACCCAGTACTTC
-,TRBV2,TRBJ2-3,-,CASSVLQGVSDTQYF,TGTGCCAGCAGTGTGTTGCAGGGTGTTTCAGATACGCAGTATTTT
-,TRBV19,TRBJ2-2,-,CASSITGFGTGELFF,TGTGCCAGTAGTATTACCGGGTTCGGCACCGGGGAGCTGTTTTTT
-,TRBV3-1/TRBV3-2,TRBJ1-1,-,CASSQDQAGRDGAFF,TGTGCCAGCAGCCAAGATCAGGCAGGGCGGGATGGAGCTTTCTTT
-,TRBV15,TRBJ2-3,-,CATSRDGGTDTQYF,TGTGCCACCAGCAGAGACGGAGGCACAGATACGCAGTATTTT
-,TRBV18,TRBJ1-2,TRBD1,CASSRTGDIGYTF,TGTGCCAGCTCCCGGACAGGAGATATCGGCTACACCTTC
few,TRBV25-1,TRBJ2-5,-,CASRAQGRETQYF,TGTGCCAGCAGAGCACAGGGAAGAGAGACCCAGTACTTC
-,TRBV21-1,TRBJ2-2,-,CASSPTGGRITGELFF,TGTGCCAGCAGCCCAACAGGGGGGCGTATCACCGGGGAGCTGTTTTTT
-,TRBV4-2,TRBJ1-1,-,CASSQAETIF,TGTGCCAGCAGCCAAGCAGAGACTATCTTT
-,TRBV14,TRBJ1-2,TRBD1,CASSPRTGQGYTF,TGTGCCAGCAGCCCGAGGACAGGGCAAGGCTACACCTTC
-,TRBV5-1,TRBJ2-2,-,CASSLDRSSGELFF,TGCGCCAGCAGCTTGGACAGGTCTTCCGGGGAGCTGTTTTTT
-,TRBV7-2,TRBJ2-2,-,CASSILPRSGELFF,TGTGCCAGCAGTATACTCCCTAGGTCCGGGGAGCTGTTTTTT
-,TRBV2,TRBJ2-5,TRBD2,CASMREGVKTQYF,TGTGCCAGCATGCGGGAGGGGGTTAAGACCCAGTACTTC
-,TRBV10-3,TRBJ2-2,TRBD1,CAISAGTGSTGELFF,TGTGCCATCAGTGCGGGGACAGGGTCCACCGGGGAGCTGTTTTTT
-,TRBV3-1/TRBV3-2,TRBJ2-5,-,CASSPLQETQYF,TGTGCCAGCAGCCCCCTCCAAGAGACCCAGTACTTC
-,TRBV2,TRBJ2-5,TRBD2,CASSEFGGGNQETQYF,TGTGCCAGCAGTGAATTTGGCGGGGGAAACCAAGAGACCCAGTACTTC
-,TRBV10-3,TRBJ2-3,TRBD2,CATSGGTDTQYF,TGTGCCACTAGCGGGGGTACAGATACGCAGTATTTT
-,TRBV3-1/TRBV3-2,TRBJ1-5,TRBD1,CASSQDRGPHQPQHF,TGTGCCAGCAGCCAAGATAGGGGGCCCCATCAGCCCCAGCATTTT
-,TRBV5-5,TRBJ1-3,TRBD1,CASSRGDSSGNTIYF,TGTGCCAGCAGCCGCGGGGACAGCTCTGGAAACACCATATATTTT
-,TRBV4-1,TRBJ1-3,-,CASSQQGWRSGNTIYF,TGCGCCAGCAGCCAACAGGGGTGGAGGTCTGGAAACACCATATATTTT
-,TRBV6-6,TRBJ1-5,-,CASGVGMGGGNQPQHF,TGTGCCAGCGGGGTTGGGATGGGGGGAGGCAATCAGCCCCAGCATTTT
-,TRBV14,TRBJ1-2,-,CASSLRDMAYGYTF,TGTGCCAGCAGCCTCAGGGACATGGCGTATGGCTACACCTTC
-,TRBV11-2,TRBJ1-1,-,CASSLRVGMGEAFF,TGTGCCAGCAGCTTAAGAGTCGGGATGGGTGAAGCTTTCTTT
-,TRBV7-9,TRBJ2-5,TRBD1,CASSHDRDQETQYF,TGTGCCAGCAGTCACGACAGGGACCAAGAGACCCAGTACTTC
-,TRBV9,TRBJ1-2,TRBD1,CASSGRDREKSDYGYTF,TGTGCCAGCAGCGGACGGGACAGGGAAAAAAGTGACTATGGCTACACCTTC
-,TRBV29-1,TRBJ1-2,-,CSVQIGDPNYGYTF,TGCAGCGTCCAAATAGGGGATCCTAACTATGGCTACACCTTC